These 32 T cell receptor beta chains originate from one sample sequenced in a study of shared clonotypes between healthy human individuals. Clones were sequenced by immunoSEQ multiplex PCR, and TCRdb holds only the in-frame ones, with some missing. The sample lists about 580,000 clones, 95% to 98% occurring once. Terminally differentiated effector memory CD45RA+ cells were left out of the naive CD8 fraction, which was CD45RO-negative and positively selected for CCR7. Sample: naive CD8+ T cells sorted from blood. The receptors come from a man younger than 45 in good health.

The rearrangement links TRBV4-1 to TRBJ2-7; 9 nucleotides match TRBD1. The trim removed 3 bases at V and 3 bases at J, leaving 3 bases unmatched. The CDR3 has 14 amino acids. In germline, CDR1 is MGHRA, CDR2 YSYEKL. This chain's CDR3 is CASSHGTGRYEQYF. Here the CDR3 DNA reads TGCGCCAGCAGCCACGGGACAGGGCGCTACGAGCAGTACTTC.

This chain links TRBV27 with TRBJ2-7; TRBD2 matches 14 bases. V was pared by 5 bases and J by 6 bases, with 6 bases of the junction left unmatched. CDR3 size: 15 residues. In germline, CDR1 is MNHEY, CDR2 SMNVEV (reference sequence). The CDR3 spells CASSPGLAGAREQYF. Here the CDR3 DNA reads TGTGCCAGCAGTCCGGGACTAGCGGGAGCTCGCGAGCAGTACTTC.

For this clone: Different DNA sequences within this sample yield the same CDR3. The chain combines TRBV2 with TRBJ1-1; D is possibly TRBD1 (5 bases). V gave up 6 bases and J gave up 8 bases, with 7 bases separating them. In germline, CDR1 is SNHLY, CDR2 FYNNEI. The CDR3 totals 10 residues. CDR3 coding DNA: TGTGCCAGCAGGGGGACGGAAGCTTTCTTT. Protein product: CASRGTEAFF.

The count of this clone is one. The rearrangement joins TRBV7-8 to TRBJ1-2; 9 positions agree with TRBD1. V gave up 5 bases and J gave up 5 bases; unmatched junction bases: 12. Germline V gene lookup returns CDR1 SGHVS and CDR2 FQNEAQ. This CDR3 has 16 residues. The CDR3 nucleotides read TGTGCCAGCAGCCAGGGACAGGGTGGTTTTTCATATGGCTACACCTTC. It codes for CASSQGQGGFSYGYTF.

V is TRBV27 and J is TRBJ2-7, with D perhaps assigned TRBD1 or TRBD2 (6 bases each). There are 14 residues in the CDR3. Looked up from germline, CDR1 is MNHEY and CDR2 is SMNVEV (reference sequence). Trimming pared 6 bases from V and 3 bases from J, leaving 15 bases between. CDR3 bases: TGTGCCAGCAGCGGGGGACATTCCTACTACGAGCAGTACTTC. This codes for CASSGGHSYYEQYF.

The gene calls are TRBV7-8 and TRBJ2-7; 9 bases map to TRBD1. The V and J ends lost 3 bases and 5 bases, in that order; junction bases with no gene match: 8. The V gene's germline CDR1 is SGHVS and CDR2 FQNEAQ. This CDR3 contains 15 residues. The CDR3 reads CASSFAGTGSDEQYF. DNA of the CDR3: TGTGCCAGCAGCTTCGCCGGGACAGGGTCCGACGAGCAGTACTTC.

The V call is TRBV27, the J call TRBJ2-7; D is perhaps TRBD2 (5 bases). The CDR3 length is 13 residues. The ends were cut back, 5 bases at V and 1 base at J, with 9 bases in the middle. Per germline, CDR1 MNHEY and CDR2 SMNVEV (reference sequence). The CDR3 sequence is CASSRSGSYEQYF. The CDR3 bases are TGTGCCAGCAGTCGGAGCGGTTCCTACGAGCAGTACTTC.

The gene calls are TRBV2 and TRBJ2-7; TRBD2 matches at 10 bases. Germline V gives CDR1 SNHLY, CDR2 FYNNEI. V lost 4 bases, J lost 4 bases, and 10 bases stayed unmatched. The CDR3 is made up of 16 amino acids. The CDR3 bases are TGTGCCAGCAGTGCCTCCCCTAGCGGGAGTGGGTACGAGCAGTACTTC. Its protein is CASSASPSGSGYEQYF.

The chain carries TRBV6-5 and TRBJ2-7, with D unresolved. V lost 5 bases and J 1 base, leaving 9 bases between the germline ends. There are 13 residues in the CDR3. In germline, CDR1 is MNHEY, CDR2 SVGAGI. The CDR3 reads CASSNVGSYEQYF. The CDR3 bases are TGTGCCAGCAGTAACGTGGGGTCCTACGAGCAGTACTTC.

The J gene is TRBJ1-1, the V gene TRBV27, with no clear D. CDR1 MNHEY and CDR2 SMNVEV come from the germline V gene (reference sequence). Trimming shortened V by 3 bases and J by 3 bases, and 17 bases separated the two germline ends. This CDR3 contains 16 residues. DNA of the CDR3: TGTGCCAGCAGTTTGGTGAGAGAAGGATGGGACACTGAAGCTTTCTTT. It translates to CASSLVREGWDTEAFF.

The gene calls are TRBV18 and TRBJ1-5; 9 bases are shared with TRBD1. With V trimmed by 1 base and J by 0 bases, 7 bases remained unmatched. Germline loops: CDR1 KGHSH, CDR2 LQKENI. The CDR3 is 18 amino acids. The CDR3 nucleotides read TGTGCCAGCTCACCACGGGACAGGGCGACTTATAGCAATCAGCCCCAGCATTTT. Its translation: CASSPRDRATYSNQPQHF. The full variable domain, completed using reference TRBV18 and TRBJ1-5, is NAGVMQNPRHLVRRRGQEARLRCSPMKGHSHVYWYRQLPEEGLKFMVYLQKENIIDESGMPKERFSAEFPKEGPSILRIQQVVRGDSAAYFCASSPRDRATYSNQPQHFGDGTRLSIL.

CDR3 sequence reads: CASSLAGERGGKETQYF. The CDR3 DNA follows: TGTGCCAGCTCGCTAGCGGGAGAGAGGGGGGGAAAGGAGACCCAGTACTTC. This chain links TRBV7-9 with TRBJ2-5; TRBD2 aligns across 10 bases. V lost 8 bases and J lost 5; bases outside the gene matches: 17. In germline, CDR1 is SEHNR, CDR2 FQNEAQ (reference sequence). This CDR3 is 17 amino acids long.

The chain carries TRBV30 and TRBJ2-7; D is ambiguous. The CDR3 spans 15 residues. Trimming removed 1 base at V and 0 bases at J, with 13 bases between. Germline CDR1 GTSNPN, CDR2 SVGIG (reference sequence). The CDR3 coding sequence is TGTGCCTGGAGTGACCCATGGGCACTCTCCTACGAGCAGTACTTC. As protein: CAWSDPWALSYEQYF. The full variable domain, completed using reference TRBV30 and TRBJ2-7, is SQTIHQWPATLVQPVGSPLSLECTVEGTSNPNLYWYRQAAGRGLQLLFYSVGIGQISSEVPQNLSASRPQDRQFILSSKKLLLSDSGFYLCAWSDPWALSYEQYFGPGTRLTVT.

This chain joins TRBV11-2 and TRBJ2-1; 8 bases line up with TRBD2. The CDR3 totals 13 residues. Germline CDR1 SGHAT, CDR2 FQNNGV. V gave up 4 bases and J gave up 10 bases; unmatched junction bases: 6. The CDR3 nucleotides are TGTGCCAGCAGCTCCCCCGGCGGGAGGGAGCAGTTCTTC. Translating gives CASSSPGGREQFF.

The chain employs TRBV28 and TRBJ2-5; D is unresolved. V dropped 3 bases and J dropped 1 base, with 3 bases sitting between them. The CDR3 has 12 residues. CDR1 is MDHEN, CDR2 SYDVKM, per germline. CDR3 in DNA: TGTGCCAGCAGTTTTGCCCAAGAGACCCAGTACTTC. Translating it yields CASSFAQETQYF.

The chain recombines TRBV6-5 with TRBJ2-3; D is ambiguous. The length of the CDR3 is 13 residues. CDR1 MNHEY and CDR2 SVGAGI come from the germline V gene. V was trimmed by 4 bases and J by 0 bases, leaving 5 bases between them. CDR3 amino acids: CASSFSSTDTQYF. CDR3 sequence (DNA): TGTGCCAGCAGTTTCTCTAGCACAGATACGCAGTATTTT.

The J gene is TRBJ2-7, the V gene TRBV27, with no clear D. The CDR3 totals 13 residues. Germline CDR1 reads MNHEY; CDR2 reads SMNVEV (reference sequence). The V and J ends lost 3 bases and 3 bases respectively, with 9 bases between them. The CDR3 nucleotides read TGTGCCAGCAGTTTTGGTACCCACTACGAGCAGTACTTC. Its translation: CASSFGTHYEQYF.

V usage is TRBV27 and J usage is TRBJ2-3, with D tentatively TRBD1 (5 bases). The CDR3 contains 14 residues. CDR1 is MNHEY and CDR2 is SMNVEV in the germline V gene (reference sequence). The ends were cut back, 10 bases at V and 5 bases at J, with 19 bases in the middle. CDR3 DNA sequence: TGTGCCACCCACCAGCAGGGTCCCCAAGATACGCAGTATTTT. Protein sequence: CATHQQGPQDTQYF.

The chain joins TRBV9 to TRBJ1-5; D may be TRBD1 (5 bases). V dropped 4 bases and J dropped 5 bases, with 13 bases sitting between them. The germline CDR1 and CDR2 sequences are SGDLS and YYNGEE. This CDR3 comprises 14 residues. DNA for the CDR3: TGTGCCAGCAGCCCGACGGGACGGTATCAGCCCCAGCATTTT. This sequence encodes CASSPTGRYQPQHF. The variable domain in full, with the rest retrieved from reference TRBV9 and TRBJ1-5, is DSGVTQTPKHLITATGQRVTLRCSPRSGDLSVYWYQQSLDQGLQFLIQYYNGEERAKGNILERFSAQQFPDLHSELNLSSLELGDSALYFCASSPTGRYQPQHFGDGTRLSIL.

The chain employs TRBV4-3 and TRBJ2-7, with D perhaps matching TRBD2 (6 bases). V was pared by 0 bases and J by 4 bases, with 13 bases between. Germline V lookup: CDR1 LGHNA, CDR2 YSLEER. The CDR3 runs to 15 residues. This CDR3 reads CASSQDPTGEYEQYF. CDR3 bases: TGCGCCAGCAGCCAAGATCCTACGGGGGAGTACGAGCAGTACTTC.

The rearrangement uses TRBV29-1 and TRBJ2-3; TRBD2 matches at 7 bases. Germline V gene data show CDR1 as SQVTM and CDR2 as ANQGSEA. V lost 6 bases, J lost 2 bases, and 5 bases stayed unmatched. The CDR3 sequence is 13 residues long. The chain's CDR3 is CSVWGTNTDTQYF. For the CDR3, the DNA is TGCAGCGTGTGGGGGACTAACACAGATACGCAGTATTTT.

The chain carries TRBV10-3 and TRBJ1-4; D is unclear. With 8 bases removed from V and 2 bases from J, the gap between germline ends came to 18 bases. CDR1 ENHRY and CDR2 SYGVKD come from the germline V gene. This CDR3 is built from 16 residues. In nucleotides, the CDR3 is TGTGCCATCTCCGCCGCGGCAGGACCTACTAATGAAAAACTGTTTTTT. This gives the protein CAISAAAGPTNEKLFF.

V is TRBV6-5 and J is TRBJ1-1, with D tentatively TRBD1 (6 bases). CDR1 is MNHEY, CDR2 SVGAGI, per germline. This CDR3 contains 13 residues. Trimming pared 5 bases from V and 3 bases from J, leaving 10 bases between. The DNA of the CDR3 is TGTGCCAGCAGTGACAGGCCGCACACTGAAGCTTTCTTT. Translated: CASSDRPHTEAFF.

The chain employs TRBV6-6 and TRBJ2-7, with TRBD2 identical over 8 bases. The CDR3 runs 15 residues. V gave up 6 bases and J gave up 2 bases; unmatched junction bases: 9. Per germline, CDR1 MNHNY and CDR2 SVGAGI (reference sequence). CDR3 sequence (DNA): TGTGCCAGCAGCCTATACTTAGCGGGGACCTACGAGCAGTACTTC. Its protein is CASSLYLAGTYEQYF.

V and J are TRBV9 and TRBJ2-1, with 12 bases matching TRBD2. V shed 3 bases and J 10 bases; nucleotides not matched to a gene: 8. This CDR3 is 15 amino acids long. Per germline, CDR1 SGDLS and CDR2 YYNGEE. CDR3: CASSGRLAGAREQFF. In nucleotides, the CDR3 is TGTGCCAGCAGCGGAAGACTAGCGGGAGCTCGAGAGCAGTTCTTC.

This chain joins TRBV10-3 and TRBJ2-1, with TRBD2 matching 11 bases. CDR1 and CDR2 (germline): ENHRY, SYGVKD. This CDR3 is 13 amino acids long. The trim removed 6 bases at V and 9 bases at J, leaving 4 bases unmatched. The CDR3 region is CAIRLAGGGEQFF. The CDR3 DNA follows: TGTGCCATCAGGCTAGCGGGAGGTGGTGAGCAGTTCTTC.

V is TRBV27 and J is TRBJ2-1; D is perhaps TRBD1 (5 bases). Germline V gene lookup returns CDR1 MNHEY and CDR2 SMNVEV (reference sequence). Between the trimmed V and J ends, which lost 2 bases and 0 bases, there was a span of 8 bases. The CDR3 sequence is 15 residues long. In DNA form, the CDR3 reads TGTGCCAGCAGTTTAGGGGCAAGCTCCTACAATGAGCAGTTCTTC. This gives the protein CASSLGASSYNEQFF.

The J gene is TRBJ2-7, the V gene TRBV6-5; D not certain. The length of the CDR3 is 11 residues. V lost 8 bases and J 6 bases, leaving 11 bases between the germline ends. Germline V lookup: CDR1 MNHEY, CDR2 SVGAGI. CDR3 nucleotides: TGTGCCAGCGAGTTTGGTTTCGAGCAGTACTTC. It encodes CASEFGFEQYF.

This rearrangement joins TRBV2 to TRBJ2-5; a possible D gene is TRBD2 (5 bases). Per the germline V gene, CDR1 is SNHLY and CDR2 is FYNNEI. The germline V and J ends were trimmed by 3 bases and 5 bases, with 10 bases remaining between them. The CDR3 sequence is 13 residues long. The CDR3 region has the DNA TGTGCCAGCAGTGAGCTAGCAACCGAGACCCAGTACTTC. Its translation: CASSELATETQYF.

The chain uses TRBV6-5 and TRBJ1-1; D is possibly TRBD1 (5 bases). This CDR3 is 16 amino acids long. Trimming pared 3 bases from V and 10 bases from J, leaving 24 bases between. Germline CDR1 MNHEY, CDR2 SVGAGI. CDR3 coding DNA: TGTGCCAGCAGTTATGACAGTATGGGGTCCCTGATGGGAGCTTTCTTT. It translates to CASSYDSMGSLMGAFF.

The CDR3 region is CASSLDANYGYTF. The CDR3 coding sequence is TGTGCCAGCAGCTTGGATGCCAACTATGGCTACACCTTC. The V and J genes are TRBV5-5 and TRBJ1-2; D uncertain. The germline gives CDR1 SGHKS, CDR2 YYEKEE (reference sequence). CDR3 length equals 13 residues. Trimming took off 0 bases at V and 2 bases at J, with 5 bases between the two ends.

The chain carries TRBV5-1 and TRBJ2-7, with 7 nucleotides matching TRBD2. CDR1 and CDR2 from the germline V gene are SGHRS and YFSETQ. The V and J ends lost 4 bases and 4 bases, in that order; junction bases with no gene match: 11. The CDR3 has 15 residues. CDR3: CASSLTGGSRYEQYF. CDR3 DNA sequence: TGCGCCAGCAGCCTGACCGGCGGGAGTCGTTACGAGCAGTACTTC.